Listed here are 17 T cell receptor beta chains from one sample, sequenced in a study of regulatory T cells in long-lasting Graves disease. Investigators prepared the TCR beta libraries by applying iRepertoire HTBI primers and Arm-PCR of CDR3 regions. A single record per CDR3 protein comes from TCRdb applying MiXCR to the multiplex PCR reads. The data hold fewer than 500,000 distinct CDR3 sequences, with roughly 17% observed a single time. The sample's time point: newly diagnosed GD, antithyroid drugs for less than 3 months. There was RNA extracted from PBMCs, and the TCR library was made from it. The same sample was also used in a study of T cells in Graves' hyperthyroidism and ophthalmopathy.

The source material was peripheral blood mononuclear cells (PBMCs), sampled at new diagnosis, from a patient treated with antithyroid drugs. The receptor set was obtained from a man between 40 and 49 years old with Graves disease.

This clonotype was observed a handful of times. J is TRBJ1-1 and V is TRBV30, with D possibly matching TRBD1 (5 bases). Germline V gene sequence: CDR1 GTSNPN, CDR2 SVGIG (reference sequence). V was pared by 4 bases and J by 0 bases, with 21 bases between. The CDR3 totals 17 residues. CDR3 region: CAWTGWKTLLMNTEAFF. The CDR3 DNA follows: TGTGCCTGGACAGGGTGGAAAACCTTACTGATGAACACTGAAGCTTTCTTT.

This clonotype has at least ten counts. The CDR3 reads CSARGVGEQYF. CDR3 DNA: TGCAGTGCTAGAGGGGTGGGGGAGCAGTACTTC. This chain joins TRBV20-1 and TRBJ2-7, with D hard to call. This CDR3 contains 11 residues. V was shortened by 1 base and J by 7 bases, with 8 bases between the two germline ends. Germline V gives CDR1 DFQATT, CDR2 SNEGSKA (reference sequence).

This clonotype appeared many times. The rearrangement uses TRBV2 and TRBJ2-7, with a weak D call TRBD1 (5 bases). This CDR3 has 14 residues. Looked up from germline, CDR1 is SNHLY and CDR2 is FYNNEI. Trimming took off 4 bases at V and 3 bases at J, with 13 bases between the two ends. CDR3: CASSGGKGFYEQYF. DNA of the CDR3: TGTGCCAGCAGTGGGGGAAAGGGGTTCTACGAGCAGTACTTC. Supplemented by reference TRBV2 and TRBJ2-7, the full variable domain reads EPEVTQTPSHQVTQMGQEVILRCVPISNHLYFYWYRQILGQKVEFLVSFYNNEISEKSEIFDDQFSVERPDGSNFTLKIRSTKLEDSAMYFCASSGGKGFYEQYFGPGTRLTVT.

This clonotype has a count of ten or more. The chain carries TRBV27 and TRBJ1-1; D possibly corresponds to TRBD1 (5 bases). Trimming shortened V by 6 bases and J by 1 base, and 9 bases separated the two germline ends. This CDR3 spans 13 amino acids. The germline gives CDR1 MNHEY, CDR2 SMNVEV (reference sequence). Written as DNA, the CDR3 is TGTGCCAGCAGGGGTACAGGGAACACTGAAGCTTTCTTT. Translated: CASRGTGNTEAFF.

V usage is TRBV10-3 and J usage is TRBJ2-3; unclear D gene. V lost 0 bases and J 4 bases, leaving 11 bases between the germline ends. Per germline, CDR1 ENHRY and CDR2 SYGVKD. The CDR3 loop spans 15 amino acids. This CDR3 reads CAISESWRLADTQYF. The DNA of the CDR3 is TGTGCCATCAGTGAGTCGTGGCGGTTGGCAGATACGCAGTATTTT.

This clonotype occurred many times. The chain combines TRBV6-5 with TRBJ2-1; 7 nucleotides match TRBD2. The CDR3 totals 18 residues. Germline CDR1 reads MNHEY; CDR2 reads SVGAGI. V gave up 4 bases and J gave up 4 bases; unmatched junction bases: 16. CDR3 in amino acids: CASSSGRILAVPYNEQFF. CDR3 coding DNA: TGTGCCAGCAGTTCTGGTCGGATTCTAGCGGTCCCTTACAATGAGCAGTTCTTC.

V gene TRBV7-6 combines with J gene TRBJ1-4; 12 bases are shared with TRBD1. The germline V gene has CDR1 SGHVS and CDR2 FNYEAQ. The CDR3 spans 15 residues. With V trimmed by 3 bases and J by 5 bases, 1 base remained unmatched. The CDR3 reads CASSFGTGGNEKLFF. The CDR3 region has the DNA TGTGCCAGCAGCTTCGGGACAGGGGGCAATGAAAAACTGTTTTTT.

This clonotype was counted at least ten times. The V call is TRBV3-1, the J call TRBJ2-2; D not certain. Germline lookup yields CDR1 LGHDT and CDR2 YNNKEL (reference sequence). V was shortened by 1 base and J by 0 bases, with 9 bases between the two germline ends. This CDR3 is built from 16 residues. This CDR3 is CASSQVMGPNTGELFF. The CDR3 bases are TGTGCCAGCAGCCAAGTTATGGGCCCGAACACCGGGGAGCTGTTTTTT. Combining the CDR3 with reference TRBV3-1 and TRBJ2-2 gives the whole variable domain DTAVSQTPKYLVTQMGNDKSIKCEQNLGHDTMYWYKQDSKKFLKIMFSYNNKELIINETVPNRFSPKSPDKAHLNLHINSLELGDSAVYFCASSQVMGPNTGELFFGEGSRLTVL.

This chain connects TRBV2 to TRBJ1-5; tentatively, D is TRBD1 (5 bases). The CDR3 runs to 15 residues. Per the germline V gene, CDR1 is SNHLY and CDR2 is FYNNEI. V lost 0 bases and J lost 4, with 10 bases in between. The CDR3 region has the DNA TGTGCCAGCAGTGAAGCCCAGGGTGGGAATCAGCCCCAGCATTTT. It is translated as CASSEAQGGNQPQHF. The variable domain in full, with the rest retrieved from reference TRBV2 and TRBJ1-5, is EPEVTQTPSHQVTQMGQEVILRCVPISNHLYFYWYRQILGQKVEFLVSFYNNEISEKSEIFDDQFSVERPDGSNFTLKIRSTKLEDSAMYFCASSEAQGGNQPQHFGDGTRLSIL.

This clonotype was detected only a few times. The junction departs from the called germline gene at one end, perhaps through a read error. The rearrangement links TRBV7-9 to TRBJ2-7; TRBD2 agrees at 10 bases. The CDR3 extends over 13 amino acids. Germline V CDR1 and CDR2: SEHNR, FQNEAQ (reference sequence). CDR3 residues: CVSSLAGGYEQYF. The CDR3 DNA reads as TGTGTCAGCAGCTTAGCGGGAGGCTACGAGCAGTACTTC.

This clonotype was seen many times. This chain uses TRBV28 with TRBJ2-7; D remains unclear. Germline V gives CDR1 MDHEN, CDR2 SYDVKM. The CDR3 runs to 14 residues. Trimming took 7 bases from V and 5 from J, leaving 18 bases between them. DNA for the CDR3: TGTGCCAGCACTATGTCGCAGCGAGTCCACGAGCAGTACTTC. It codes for CASTMSQRVHEQYF. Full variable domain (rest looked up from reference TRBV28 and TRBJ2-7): DVKVTQSSRYLVKRTGEKVFLECVQDMDHENMFWYRQDPGLGLRLIYFSYDVKMKEKGDIPEGYSVSREKKERFSLILESASTNQTSMYLCASTMSQRVHEQYFGPGTRLTVT.

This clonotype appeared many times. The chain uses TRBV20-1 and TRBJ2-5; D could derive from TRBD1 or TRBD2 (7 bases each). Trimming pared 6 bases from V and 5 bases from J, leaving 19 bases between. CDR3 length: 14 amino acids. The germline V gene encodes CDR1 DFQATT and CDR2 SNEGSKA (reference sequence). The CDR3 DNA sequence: TGCAGTGCCCCCAGGGGAGGGGGCAGGGAGACCCAGTACTTC. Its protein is CSAPRGGGRETQYF.

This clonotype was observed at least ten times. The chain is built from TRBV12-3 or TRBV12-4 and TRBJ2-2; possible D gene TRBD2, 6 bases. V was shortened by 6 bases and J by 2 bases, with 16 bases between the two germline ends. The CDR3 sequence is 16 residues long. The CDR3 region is CASSPNSGLNTGELFF. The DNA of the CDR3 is TGTGCCAGCAGCCCGAATTCGGGACTTAACACCGGGGAGCTGTTTTTT.

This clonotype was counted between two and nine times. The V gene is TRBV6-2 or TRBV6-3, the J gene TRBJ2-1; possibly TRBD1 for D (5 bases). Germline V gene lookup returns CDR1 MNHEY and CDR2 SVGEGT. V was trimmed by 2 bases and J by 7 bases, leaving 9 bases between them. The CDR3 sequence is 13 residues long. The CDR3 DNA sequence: TGTGCCAGCAGTTACCCAGGGTCGAATGAGCAGTTCTTC. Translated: CASSYPGSNEQFF.

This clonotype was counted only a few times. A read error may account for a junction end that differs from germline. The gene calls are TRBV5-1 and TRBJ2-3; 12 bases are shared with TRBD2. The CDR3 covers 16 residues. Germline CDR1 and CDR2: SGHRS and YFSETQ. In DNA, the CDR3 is TGCGCCAGCAGCTTGGCTAGCGGGAGGGCCAGGGATACGCGGTATTTT. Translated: CASSLASGRARDTRYF.

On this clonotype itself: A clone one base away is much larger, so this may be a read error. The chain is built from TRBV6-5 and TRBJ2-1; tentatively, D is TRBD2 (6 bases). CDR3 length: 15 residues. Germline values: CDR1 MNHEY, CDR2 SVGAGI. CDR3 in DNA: TGTGGCAGCAGTTATGGGGGGACCGCCTACAATGAGCAGTTCTTC. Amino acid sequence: CGSSYGGTAYNEQFF.

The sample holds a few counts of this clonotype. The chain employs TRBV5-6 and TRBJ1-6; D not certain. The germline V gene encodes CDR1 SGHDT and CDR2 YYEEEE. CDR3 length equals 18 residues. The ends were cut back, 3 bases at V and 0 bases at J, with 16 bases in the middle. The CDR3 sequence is CASSYLGPKSSYNSPLHF. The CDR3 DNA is TGTGCCAGCAGCTACCTCGGACCGAAGAGCTCCTATAATTCACCCCTCCACTTT.